This T cell receptor (beta chain) was profiled in a study of cytomegalovirus exposure and HLA in healthy donors. The V gene end was trimmed by 2 bases and the J gene end by 3 bases; junction bases not matched to a gene: 7. CDR1 is ENHRY, CDR2 SYGVKD, per germline. This CDR3 has 17 residues. This clone has more than one count but fewer than ten. It was with 60 Vbeta and 13 Jbeta primers that the PCR ran. In the study's own analysis: In a later analysis, the count reached 82 million or so unique TCR beta chains, with 10 million to 11 million shared. The assay was immunoSEQ multiplex PCR, and TCRdb's table has in-frame clones only and misses some. Clonal size and the V and J genes are those of that table, whereas D and trimming came from the DNA. The sample has 130,000 or so clones, around 69% seen once.

This clonotype was sampled from a woman aged 35 to 49 in good health and CMV-seropositive. The sample consisted of PBMCs. The rearrangement joins TRBV10-3 to TRBJ2-3; TRBD2 matches at 11 bases. The CDR3 is CAISETASGGLTDTQYF. CDR3 sequence (DNA): TGTGCCATCAGTGAGACGGCTAGCGGGGGGCTAACAGATACGCAGTATTTT.